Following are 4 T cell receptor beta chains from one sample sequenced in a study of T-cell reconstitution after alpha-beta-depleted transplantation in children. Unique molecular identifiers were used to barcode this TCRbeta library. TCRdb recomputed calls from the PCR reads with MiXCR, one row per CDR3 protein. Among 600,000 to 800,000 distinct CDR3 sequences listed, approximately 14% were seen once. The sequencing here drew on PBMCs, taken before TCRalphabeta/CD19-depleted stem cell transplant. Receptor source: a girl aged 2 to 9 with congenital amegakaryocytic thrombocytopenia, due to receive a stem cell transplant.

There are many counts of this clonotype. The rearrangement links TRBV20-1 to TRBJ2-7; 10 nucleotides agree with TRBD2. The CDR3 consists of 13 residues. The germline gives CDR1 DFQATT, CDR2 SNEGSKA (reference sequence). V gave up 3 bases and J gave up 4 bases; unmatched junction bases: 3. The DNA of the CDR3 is TGCAGTGCTAGCTCTAGCGGGAGTTACGAGCAGTACTTC. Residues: CSASSSGSYEQYF.

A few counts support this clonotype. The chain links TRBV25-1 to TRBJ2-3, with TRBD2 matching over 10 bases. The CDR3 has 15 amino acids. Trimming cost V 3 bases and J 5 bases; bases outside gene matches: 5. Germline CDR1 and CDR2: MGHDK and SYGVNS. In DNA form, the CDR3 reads TGTGCCAGCAGTGACCTAGCGGGAGTTGGAGATACGCAGTATTTT. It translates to CASSDLAGVGDTQYF.

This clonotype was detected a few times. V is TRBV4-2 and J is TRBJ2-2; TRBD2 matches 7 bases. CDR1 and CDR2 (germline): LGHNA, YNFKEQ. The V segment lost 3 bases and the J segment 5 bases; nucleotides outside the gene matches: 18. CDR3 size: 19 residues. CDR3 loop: CASSHPQWELSGGTGELFF. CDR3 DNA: TGTGCCAGCAGCCATCCCCAATGGGAGCTCTCGGGAGGTACCGGGGAGCTGTTTTTT.

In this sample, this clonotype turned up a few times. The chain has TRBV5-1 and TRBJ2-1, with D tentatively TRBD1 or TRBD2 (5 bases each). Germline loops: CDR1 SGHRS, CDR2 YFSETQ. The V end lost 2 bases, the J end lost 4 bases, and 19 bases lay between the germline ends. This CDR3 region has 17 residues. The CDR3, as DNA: TGCGCCAGCAGCTTAGGGGTAGGGAGTCCGGAGTACAATGAGCAGTTCTTC. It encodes CASSLGVGSPEYNEQFF.